This TCR beta chain came from a study of CD8 T cells in Susac syndrome. With 4 bases removed from V and 5 bases from J, the gap between germline ends came to 9 bases. The CDR3 sequence is 13 residues long. Germline V gives CDR1 SGHDT, CDR2 YYEEEE. Random hexamers served to reverse transcribe roughly 0.45 to 1 ug RNA. TCR beta CDR3 was amplified by immunoSEQ covering 54 Vbeta and 13 Jbeta. TCRdb recomputed calls from the immunoSEQ multiplex PCR reads with MiXCR, one row per CDR3 protein. The sample holds 150,000 to 200,000 distinct CDR3 sequences, over 90% seen once. The gene calls are TRBV5-6 and TRBJ2-2; perhaps TRBD2 as D (5 bases). The origin of this receptor is a human donor with Susac syndrome. Input material: CD4+ T cells from PBMCs. The CDR3 DNA follows: TGTGCCAGCAGCAGCGGACGTACCGGGGAGCTGTTTTTT. Encoded protein: CASSSGRTGELFF. Full variable domain (remainder filled in from reference TRBV5-6 and TRBJ2-2): DAGVTQSPTHLIKTRGQQVTLRCSPKSGHDTVSWYQQALGQGPQFIFQYYEEEERQRGNFPDRFSGHQFPNYSSELNVNALLLGDSALYLCASSSGRTGELFFGEGSRLTVL.